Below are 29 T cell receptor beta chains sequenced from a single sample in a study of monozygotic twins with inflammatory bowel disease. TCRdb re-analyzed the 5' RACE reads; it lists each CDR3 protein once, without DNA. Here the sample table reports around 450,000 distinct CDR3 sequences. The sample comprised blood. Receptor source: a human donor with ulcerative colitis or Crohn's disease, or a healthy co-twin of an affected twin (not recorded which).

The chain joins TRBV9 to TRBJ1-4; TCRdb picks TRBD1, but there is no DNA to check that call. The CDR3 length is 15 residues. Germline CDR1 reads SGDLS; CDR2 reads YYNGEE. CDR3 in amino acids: CASSPRDRAAEKLFF.

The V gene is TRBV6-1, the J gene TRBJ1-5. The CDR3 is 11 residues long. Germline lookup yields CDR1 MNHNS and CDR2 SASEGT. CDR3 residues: CASSAVQPQHF.

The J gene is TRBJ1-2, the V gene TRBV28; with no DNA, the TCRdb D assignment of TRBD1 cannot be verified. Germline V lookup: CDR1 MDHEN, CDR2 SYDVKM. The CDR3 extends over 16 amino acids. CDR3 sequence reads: CASSPAGVNINYGYTF.

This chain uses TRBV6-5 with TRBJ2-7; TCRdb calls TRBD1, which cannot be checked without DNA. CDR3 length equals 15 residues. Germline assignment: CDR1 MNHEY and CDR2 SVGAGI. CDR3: CASSYSGTGLYEQYF.

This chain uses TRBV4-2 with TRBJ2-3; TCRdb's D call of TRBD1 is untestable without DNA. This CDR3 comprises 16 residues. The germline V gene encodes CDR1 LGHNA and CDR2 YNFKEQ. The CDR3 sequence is CASSQDRTRGTDTQYF.

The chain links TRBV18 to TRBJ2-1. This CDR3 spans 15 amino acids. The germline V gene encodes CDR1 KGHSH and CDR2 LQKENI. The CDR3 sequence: CASSLSTSSYNEQFF.

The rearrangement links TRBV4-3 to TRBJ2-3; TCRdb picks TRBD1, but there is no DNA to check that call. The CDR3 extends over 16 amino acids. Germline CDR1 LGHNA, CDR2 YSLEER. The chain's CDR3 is CASSQGVQGPTDTQYF.

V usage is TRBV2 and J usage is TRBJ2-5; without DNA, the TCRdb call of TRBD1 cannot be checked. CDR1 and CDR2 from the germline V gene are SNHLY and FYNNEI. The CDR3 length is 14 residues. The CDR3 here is CASGRGVGQETQYF. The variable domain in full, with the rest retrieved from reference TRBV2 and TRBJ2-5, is EPEVTQTPSHQVTQMGQEVILRCVPISNHLYFYWYRQILGQKVEFLVSFYNNEISEKSEIFDDQFSVERPDGSNFTLKIRSTKLEDSAMYFCASGRGVGQETQYFGPGTRLLVL.

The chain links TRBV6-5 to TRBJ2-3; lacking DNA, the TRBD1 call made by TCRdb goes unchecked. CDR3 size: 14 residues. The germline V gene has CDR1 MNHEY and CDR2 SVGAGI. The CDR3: CASSYKGGGDTQYF.

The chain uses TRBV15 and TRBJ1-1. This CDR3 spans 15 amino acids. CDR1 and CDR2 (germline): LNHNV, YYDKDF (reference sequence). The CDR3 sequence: CATSSVRSANTEAFF.

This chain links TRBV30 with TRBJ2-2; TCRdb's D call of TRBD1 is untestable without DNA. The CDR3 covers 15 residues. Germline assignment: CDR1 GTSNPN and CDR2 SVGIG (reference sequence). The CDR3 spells CAWSVGRGGTGELFF.

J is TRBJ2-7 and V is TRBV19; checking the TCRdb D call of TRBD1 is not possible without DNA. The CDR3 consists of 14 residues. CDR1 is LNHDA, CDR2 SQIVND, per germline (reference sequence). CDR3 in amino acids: CASSMAQGSYEQYF.

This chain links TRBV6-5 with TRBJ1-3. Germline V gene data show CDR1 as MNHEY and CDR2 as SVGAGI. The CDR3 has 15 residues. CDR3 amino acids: CASSSSRRGKNTIYF.

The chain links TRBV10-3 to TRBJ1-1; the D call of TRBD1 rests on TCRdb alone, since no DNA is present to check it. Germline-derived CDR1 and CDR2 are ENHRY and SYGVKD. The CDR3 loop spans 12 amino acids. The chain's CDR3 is CAISGTGPEAFF.

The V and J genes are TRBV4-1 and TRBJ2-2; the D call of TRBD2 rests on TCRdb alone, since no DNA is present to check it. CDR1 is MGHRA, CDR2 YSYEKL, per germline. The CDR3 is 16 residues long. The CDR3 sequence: CASSHGSGGYDGELFF.

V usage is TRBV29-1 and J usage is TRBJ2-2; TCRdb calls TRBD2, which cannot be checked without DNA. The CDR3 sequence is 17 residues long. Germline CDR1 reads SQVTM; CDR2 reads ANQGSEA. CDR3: CSVSEPGLGADTGELFF.

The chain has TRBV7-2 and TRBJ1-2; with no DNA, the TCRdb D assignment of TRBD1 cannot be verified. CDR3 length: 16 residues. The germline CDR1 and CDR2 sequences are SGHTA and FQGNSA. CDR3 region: CASSLAVTDPHYGYTF.

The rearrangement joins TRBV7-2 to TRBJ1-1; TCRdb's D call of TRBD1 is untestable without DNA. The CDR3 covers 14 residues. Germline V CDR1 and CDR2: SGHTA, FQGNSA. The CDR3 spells CASSLVGGRTEAFF.

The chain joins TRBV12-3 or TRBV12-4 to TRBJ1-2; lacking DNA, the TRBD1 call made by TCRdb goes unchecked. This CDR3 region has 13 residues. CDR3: CASSRQGYYGYTF.

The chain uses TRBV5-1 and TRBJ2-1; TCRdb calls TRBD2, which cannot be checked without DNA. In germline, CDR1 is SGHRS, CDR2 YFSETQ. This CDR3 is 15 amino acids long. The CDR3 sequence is CASSFTSGPYNEQFF.

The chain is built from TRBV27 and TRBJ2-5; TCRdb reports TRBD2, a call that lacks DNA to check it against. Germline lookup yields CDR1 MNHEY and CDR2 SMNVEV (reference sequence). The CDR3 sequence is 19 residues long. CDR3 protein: CASIGQGRDGLATQETQYF.

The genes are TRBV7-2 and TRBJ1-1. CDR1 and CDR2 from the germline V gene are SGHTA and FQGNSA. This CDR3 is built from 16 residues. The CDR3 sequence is CASSLLGLGPNTEAFF. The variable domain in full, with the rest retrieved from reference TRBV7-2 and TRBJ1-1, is GAGVSQSPSNKVTEKGKDVELRCDPISGHTALYWYRQSLGQGLEFLIYFQGNSAPDKSGLPSDRFSAERTGGSVSTLTIQRTQQEDSAVYLCASSLLGLGPNTEAFFGQGTRLTVV.

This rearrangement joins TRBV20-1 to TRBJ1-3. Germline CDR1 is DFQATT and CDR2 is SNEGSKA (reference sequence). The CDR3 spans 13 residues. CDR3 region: CSARGGAGNTIYF.

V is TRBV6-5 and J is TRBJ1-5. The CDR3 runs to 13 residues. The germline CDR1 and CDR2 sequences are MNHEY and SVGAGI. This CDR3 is CASSSLQNQPQHF.

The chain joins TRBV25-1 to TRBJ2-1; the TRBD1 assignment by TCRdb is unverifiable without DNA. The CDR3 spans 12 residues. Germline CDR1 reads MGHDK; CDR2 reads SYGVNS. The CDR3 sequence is CASRGVGHEQFF.

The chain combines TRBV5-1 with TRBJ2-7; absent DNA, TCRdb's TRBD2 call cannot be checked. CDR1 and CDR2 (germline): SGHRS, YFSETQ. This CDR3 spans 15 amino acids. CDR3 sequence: CASSPGLAGNYEQYF.

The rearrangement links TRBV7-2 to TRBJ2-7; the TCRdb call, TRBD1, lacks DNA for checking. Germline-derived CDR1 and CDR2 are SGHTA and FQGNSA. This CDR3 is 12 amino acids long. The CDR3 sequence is CASSHRDYEQYF.

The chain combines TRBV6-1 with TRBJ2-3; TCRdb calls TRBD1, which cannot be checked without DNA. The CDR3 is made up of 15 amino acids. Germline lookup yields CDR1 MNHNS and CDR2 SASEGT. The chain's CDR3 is CASSPRGRMSDTQYF.

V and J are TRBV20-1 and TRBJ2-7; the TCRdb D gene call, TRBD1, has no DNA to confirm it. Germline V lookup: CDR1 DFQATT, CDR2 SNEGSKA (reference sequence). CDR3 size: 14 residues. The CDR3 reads CSAKPDRGSGEQYF.